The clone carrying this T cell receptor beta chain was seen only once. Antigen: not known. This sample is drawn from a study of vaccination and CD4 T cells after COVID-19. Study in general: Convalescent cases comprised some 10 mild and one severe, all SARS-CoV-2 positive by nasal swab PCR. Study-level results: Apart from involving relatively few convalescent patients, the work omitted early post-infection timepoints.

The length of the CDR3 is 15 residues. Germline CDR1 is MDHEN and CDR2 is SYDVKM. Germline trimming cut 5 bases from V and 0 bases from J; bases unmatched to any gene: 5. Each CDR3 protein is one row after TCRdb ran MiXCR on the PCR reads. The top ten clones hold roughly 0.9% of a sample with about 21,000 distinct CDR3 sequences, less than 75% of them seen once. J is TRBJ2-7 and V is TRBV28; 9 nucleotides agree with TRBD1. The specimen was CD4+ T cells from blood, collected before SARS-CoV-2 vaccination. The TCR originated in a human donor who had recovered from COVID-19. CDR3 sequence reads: CASSDRGRSSYEQYF. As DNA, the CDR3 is TGTGCCAGCAGTGACAGGGGGAGGAGCTCCTACGAGCAGTACTTC.